This T cell receptor beta chain comes out of a study of T cell changes during pregnancy in multiple sclerosis. This CDR3 has 16 residues. CDR1 is SGHDT, CDR2 YYEEEE, per germline. V dropped 2 bases and J dropped 0 bases, with 12 bases sitting between them. TCRdb's table, derived via immunoSEQ multiplex PCR, lists solely in-frame clones and lacks some. The repertoire holds 30,000 to 45,000 clones, with around 90% as singletons. This clone was recorded once. The chain carries TRBV5-6 and TRBJ1-5, with D tentatively TRBD1 (6 bases). Specimen: CD8+ T cells from peripheral blood mononuclear cells, collected after pregnancy. This clonotype was sampled from a female donor with multiple sclerosis, enrolled in a pregnancy study. The CDR3, as DNA: TGTGCCAGCAGCTTTAGAGGGGGTTATAGCAATCAGCCCCAGCATTTT. As protein: CASSFRGGYSNQPQHF.